The rows below give T cell receptor beta chains drawn from one sample of a study of blood T cell repertoires in COVID-19. TCRdb's table, derived via immunoSEQ multiplex PCR, lists solely in-frame clones and lacks some. The sample yields 130,000 to 150,000 clones, 70% to 90% seen once. The sample was peripheral blood. The receptors shown here come from a man in his 70s with acute or convalescent COVID-19. Each CDR3 is given with its conserved first and last residue. Fields, in order: CDR3 DNA, CDR3 protein, V gene, CDR3 length, J gene, clone size, D gene. A D gene is named only where the DNA matches it firmly. Clone size is stated in some rows and not others, as once, few, many or a class when expanded.

CDR3 DNA: TGTGCCAGCACCACGGGACAGGCAAATTCACCCCTCCACTTT
CDR3 protein: CASTTGQANSPLHF
V gene: TRBV2
CDR3 length: 14
J gene: TRBJ1-6
clone size: -
D gene: TRBD1

CDR3 DNA: TGTGCCAGCAGCCAAGGGGCAGGGTCAACTGGGGCCAACGTCCTGACTTTC
CDR3 protein: CASSQGAGSTGANVLTF
V gene: TRBV3-1/TRBV3-2
CDR3 length: 17
J gene: TRBJ2-6
clone size: -
D gene: -

CDR3 DNA: TGTGCCAGCAGCGTAGATACAGGCCCAGGGCGAGAGACCCAGTACTTC
CDR3 protein: CASSVDTGPGRETQYF
V gene: TRBV9
CDR3 length: 16
J gene: TRBJ2-5
clone size: -
D gene: -

CDR3 DNA: TGTGCCAGCAGCTCAACGGGGGGCTCTAATGAAAAACTGTTTTTT
CDR3 protein: CASSSTGGSNEKLFF
V gene: TRBV13
CDR3 length: 15
J gene: TRBJ1-4
clone size: -
D gene: -

CDR3 DNA: TGTGCCAGTAGTCCCATCGAGGCCTCCACAGATACGCAGTATTTT
CDR3 protein: CASSPIEASTDTQYF
V gene: TRBV19
CDR3 length: 15
J gene: TRBJ2-3
clone size: -
D gene: -

CDR3 DNA: TGTGCCAGCAGTATCGGGACAGGGGGTGTTGAAGCTTTCTTT
CDR3 protein: CASSIGTGGVEAFF
V gene: TRBV2
CDR3 length: 14
J gene: TRBJ1-1
clone size: -
D gene: TRBD1

CDR3 DNA: TGTGCCAGCAGCCGGGATTGGACAGCAACTAATGAAAAACTGTTTTTT
CDR3 protein: CASSRDWTATNEKLFF
V gene: TRBV5-6
CDR3 length: 16
J gene: TRBJ1-4
clone size: -
D gene: -

CDR3 DNA: TGTGCCACCAGCACGTCGAGGGGGTTTAGCAATCAGCCCCAGCATTTT
CDR3 protein: CATSTSRGFSNQPQHF
V gene: TRBV15
CDR3 length: 16
J gene: TRBJ1-5
clone size: -
D gene: -

CDR3 DNA: TGTGCCAGCAGTGATGTGGCGGGGGGGCTACAAGAGACCCAGTACTTC
CDR3 protein: CASSDVAGGLQETQYF
V gene: TRBV2
CDR3 length: 16
J gene: TRBJ2-5
clone size: -
D gene: TRBD2

CDR3 DNA: TGTGCCTGGAGTGGCGGGACAGGGGGTCGGTATAATTCACCCCTCCACTTT
CDR3 protein: CAWSGGTGGRYNSPLHF
V gene: TRBV30
CDR3 length: 17
J gene: TRBJ1-6
clone size: -
D gene: TRBD1

CDR3 DNA: TGCAGCGCCAGGACAGGGGGCGATGGCACAGATACGCAGTATTTT
CDR3 protein: CSARTGGDGTDTQYF
V gene: TRBV29-1
CDR3 length: 15
J gene: TRBJ2-3
clone size: -
D gene: TRBD1

CDR3 DNA: TGTGCCAGCAGCCCAGGAACAGACCCGTCCTATGGCTACACCTTC
CDR3 protein: CASSPGTDPSYGYTF
V gene: TRBV3-1/TRBV3-2
CDR3 length: 15
J gene: TRBJ1-2
clone size: -
D gene: -

CDR3 DNA: TGTGCCAGCAGCCGCAGGGGGCCGGGGGCCAACGTCCTGACTTTC
CDR3 protein: CASSRRGPGANVLTF
V gene: TRBV7-2
CDR3 length: 15
J gene: TRBJ2-6
clone size: -
D gene: TRBD1

CDR3 DNA: TGTGCCTCCAGGGGCGGGTCTTCGTACAATGAGCAGTTCTTC
CDR3 protein: CASRGGSSYNEQFF
V gene: TRBV27
CDR3 length: 14
J gene: TRBJ2-1
clone size: few
D gene: -

CDR3 DNA: TGCGCCAGCAGCACGAATTCATTAGCGGAGGGGCTTTACAATGAGCAGTTCTTC
CDR3 protein: CASSTNSLAEGLYNEQFF
V gene: TRBV5-1
CDR3 length: 18
J gene: TRBJ2-1
clone size: few
D gene: -

CDR3 DNA: TGTGCCAGCAGCGTAGGGACAGTAGGGAAATCACCCCTCCACTTT
CDR3 protein: CASSVGTVGKSPLHF
V gene: TRBV9
CDR3 length: 15
J gene: TRBJ1-6
clone size: few
D gene: -

CDR3 DNA: TGTGCCAGCAGCTTTTTCGGCAGGGGCTCTAACACCGGGGAGCTGTTTTTT
CDR3 protein: CASSFFGRGSNTGELFF
V gene: TRBV7-8
CDR3 length: 17
J gene: TRBJ2-2
clone size: -
D gene: -

CDR3 DNA: TGTGCCAGCAAACTAGGAGCGCCTGGCTACACCTTC
CDR3 protein: CASKLGAPGYTF
V gene: TRBV2
CDR3 length: 12
J gene: TRBJ1-2
clone size: -
D gene: -

CDR3 DNA: TGTGCCAGCAGCGTAGGAGGCTACAGCACCCTACGGGGGAGCACAGATACGCAGTATTTT
CDR3 protein: CASSVGGYSTLRGSTDTQYF
V gene: TRBV9
CDR3 length: 20
J gene: TRBJ2-3
clone size: -
D gene: -

CDR3 DNA: TGTGCCAGCAGCTTGGGACTAGCGGGGGGCACAGATACGCAGTATTTT
CDR3 protein: CASSLGLAGGTDTQYF
V gene: TRBV5-4
CDR3 length: 16
J gene: TRBJ2-3
clone size: -
D gene: TRBD2

CDR3 DNA: TGCGCCAGCAGGAGGATGGGCCCGCCGGGAGGCTACACCTTC
CDR3 protein: CASRRMGPPGGYTF
V gene: TRBV10-1
CDR3 length: 14
J gene: TRBJ1-2
clone size: -
D gene: -

CDR3 DNA: TGTGCCAGTAGTTCACGGACAGGGCTCGCATTCTATGGCTACACCTTC
CDR3 protein: CASSSRTGLAFYGYTF
V gene: TRBV19
CDR3 length: 16
J gene: TRBJ1-2
clone size: -
D gene: TRBD1

CDR3 DNA: TGTGCCAGCAGCTTAGGGCGGAGGGAGAACACCGGGGAGCTGTTTTTT
CDR3 protein: CASSLGRRENTGELFF
V gene: TRBV7-8
CDR3 length: 16
J gene: TRBJ2-2
clone size: -
D gene: -

CDR3 DNA: TGTGCCAGTAGTCTTCAGGGAAATCAGCCCCAGCATTTT
CDR3 protein: CASSLQGNQPQHF
V gene: TRBV19
CDR3 length: 13
J gene: TRBJ1-5
clone size: -
D gene: -

CDR3 DNA: TGCGCCAGCAGCCCTAACAGGGGGAGCTCCTATAATTCACCCCTCCACTTT
CDR3 protein: CASSPNRGSSYNSPLHF
V gene: TRBV5-1
CDR3 length: 17
J gene: TRBJ1-6
clone size: -
D gene: TRBD1

CDR3 DNA: TGTGCCAGCGGGGACAGGAGACGGGGCGAGCAGTACTTC
CDR3 protein: CASGDRRRGEQYF
V gene: TRBV25-1
CDR3 length: 13
J gene: TRBJ2-7
clone size: once
D gene: TRBD1

CDR3 DNA: TGTGCCAGACGGGATAACCGGGGCTACACCTTC
CDR3 protein: CARRDNRGYTF
V gene: TRBV5-4
CDR3 length: 11
J gene: TRBJ1-2
clone size: few
D gene: -

CDR3 DNA: TGCGCCAGCGAGAGTAGCGGGGGGCACTCCTACAATGAGCAATTCTTC
CDR3 protein: CASESSGGHSYNEQFF
V gene: TRBV5-1
CDR3 length: 16
J gene: TRBJ2-1
clone size: once
D gene: TRBD2

CDR3 DNA: TGCAGTGCGCGGGGCGATGGGCCCCAGCATTTT
CDR3 protein: CSARGDGPQHF
V gene: TRBV20-1
CDR3 length: 11
J gene: TRBJ1-5
clone size: -
D gene: -

CDR3 DNA: TGCGCCAGCAGTCTGGACAGGGGAGGCGAGCAGTACTTC
CDR3 protein: CASSLDRGGEQYF
V gene: TRBV5-1
CDR3 length: 13
J gene: TRBJ2-7
clone size: -
D gene: TRBD1

CDR3 DNA: TGCGCCAGCAGCCCGACAGGGGGGCGAGACTATGGCTACACCTTC
CDR3 protein: CASSPTGGRDYGYTF
V gene: TRBV5-1
CDR3 length: 15
J gene: TRBJ1-2
clone size: once
D gene: TRBD1

CDR3 DNA: TGTGCCAGCACTGGCAGCACAGATACGCAGTATTTT
CDR3 protein: CASTGSTDTQYF
V gene: TRBV6-5
CDR3 length: 12
J gene: TRBJ2-3
clone size: few
D gene: -

CDR3 DNA: TGCGCCAGCAGCCAGACCGGGACAGGAGGTTCACCCCTCCACTTT
CDR3 protein: CASSQTGTGGSPLHF
V gene: TRBV4-1
CDR3 length: 15
J gene: TRBJ1-6
clone size: -
D gene: TRBD1